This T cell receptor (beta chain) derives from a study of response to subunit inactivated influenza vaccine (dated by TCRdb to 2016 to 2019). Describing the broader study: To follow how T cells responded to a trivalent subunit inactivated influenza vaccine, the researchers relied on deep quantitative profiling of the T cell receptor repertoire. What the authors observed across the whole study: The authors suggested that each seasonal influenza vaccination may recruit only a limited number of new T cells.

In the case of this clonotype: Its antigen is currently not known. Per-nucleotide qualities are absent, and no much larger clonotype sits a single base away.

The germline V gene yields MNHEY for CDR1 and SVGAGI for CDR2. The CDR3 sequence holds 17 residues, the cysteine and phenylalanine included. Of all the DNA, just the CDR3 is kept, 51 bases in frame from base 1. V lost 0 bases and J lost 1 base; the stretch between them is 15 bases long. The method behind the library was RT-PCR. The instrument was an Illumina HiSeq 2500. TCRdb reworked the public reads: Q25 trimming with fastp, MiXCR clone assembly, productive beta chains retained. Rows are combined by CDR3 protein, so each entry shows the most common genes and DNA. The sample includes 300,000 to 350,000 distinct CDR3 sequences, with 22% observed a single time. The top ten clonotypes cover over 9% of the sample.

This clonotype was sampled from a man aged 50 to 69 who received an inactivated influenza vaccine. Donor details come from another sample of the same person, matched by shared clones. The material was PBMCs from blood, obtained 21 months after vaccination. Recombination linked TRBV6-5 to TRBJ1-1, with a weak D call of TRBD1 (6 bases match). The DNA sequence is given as TGTGCCAGCAGTTACTCGATCCCGGACAGATCGAACACTGAAGCTTTCTTT. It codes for CASSYSIPDRSNTEAFF.